This TCR beta chain originates from a study of memory CD4+ T cells and cytomegalovirus serostatus. With regard to this clone: Its antigen is currently unknown.

Single viable CD3+CD4+CD8-CD45RO+ cells were sorted as the memory CD4+ T cells. Serostatus was set by detecting CMV pp150, pp28, p38, p52 IgG. Total CD4+ T cells were enriched by CD4 positive selection. CDR1 is SGDLS and CDR2 is YYNGEE in the germline V gene. V trimming: 0 bases; J trimming: 7 bases; junction bases outside the gene matches: 11. The CDR3 is 16 residues long. Authors' data handling: Out-of-frame sequences were removed, leaving some 2 million distinct TCRbeta sequences. Using immunoSEQ multiplex PCR, the repertoire was profiled, and TCRdb retains in-frame clones only, with some absent. V and J calls and clone size are given by that table; D and trimming were obtained from the DNA. Seen here are some 64,000 clones, 82% observed once, and the top ten hold 0.88%. Study-wide results and limits: CD4+ memory repertoires contained about 40% of the roughly 150 reported CMV TCRbeta sequences.

V usage is TRBV9 and J usage is TRBJ2-7; 9 nucleotides align to TRBD2. This sequence was found in an adult in good health and CMV-seronegative. The sequenced sample was memory CD4+ T cells from blood. DNA for the CDR3: TGTGCCAGCAGCGTAGACGTTGCAGGGGCGGGAGGGGAGCAGTACTTC. Protein sequence: CASSVDVAGAGGEQYF.